These T cell receptor beta chains were read from a single sample in a study of brain T cells in children with intractable seizures. Assay used: immunoSEQ multiplex PCR; TCRdb lists only in-frame clones, some missing. The sample comprises about 340,000 clones, 93% of which are singletons, and 4.5% to 7% rests with the top ten. The input for sequencing was peripheral blood, taken 4 to 5 months after surgery. These TCRs come from a boy younger than two with tuberous sclerosis and intractable seizures. Each CDR3 is given with its conserved first and last residue. D genes are given only for firm matches. Size tells how often a clone was seen (once, few, many) or the class of an expanded clone, and some rows leave it out.

length	size	J	V	D	CDR3	DNA
12	.	TRBJ2-2	TRBV7-3	.	CASSGGSGELFF	TGTGCCAGCAGCGGGGGTTCCGGGGAGCTGTTTTTT
16	.	TRBJ2-3	TRBV11-3	TRBD2	CASSFKSGRIGDTQYF	TGTGCCAGCAGCTTTAAGAGCGGGAGGATAGGAGATACGCAGTATTTT
15	.	TRBJ2-1	TRBV4-1	TRBD2	CASSRGSGGWNEQFF	TGCGCCAGCAGCCGGGGTAGCGGGGGATGGAATGAGCAGTTCTTC
14	.	TRBJ1-2	TRBV30	TRBD1	CAWREDRALYGYTF	TGTGCCTGGAGGGAGGACAGGGCACTTTATGGCTACACCTTC
12	.	TRBJ2-1	TRBV9	.	CASSVGDNEQFF	TGTGCCAGCAGCGTAGGAGACAATGAGCAGTTCTTC
15	.	TRBJ2-3	TRBV5-1	.	CASSLELGDTDTQYF	TGCGCCAGCAGCTTGGAGCTGGGAGACACAGATACGCAGTATTTT
14	.	TRBJ1-6	TRBV15	.	CATSSGSYNSPLHF	TGTGCCACCAGCAGTGGCTCCTATAATTCACCCCTCCACTTT
14	.	TRBJ2-7	TRBV10-2	.	CASSGYPVYYEQYF	TGCGCCAGCAGTGGATATCCCGTCTACTACGAGCAGTACTTC
19	once	TRBJ1-5	TRBV18	.	CASSQTPITGRGGSQPQHF	TGTGCCAGCTCACAAACCCCTATCACAGGGCGGGGGGGTAGTCAGCCCCAGCATTTT
17	.	TRBJ1-4	TRBV12-5	TRBD1	CASGPGQGAGVREKLFF	TGTGCTAGTGGCCCGGGACAGGGGGCAGGGGTTAGGGAAAAACTGTTTTTT
13	.	TRBJ2-5	TRBV12-3/TRBV12-4	.	CASSLYLGETQYF	TGTGCCAGCAGCCTATATTTAGGAGAGACCCAGTACTTC
13	.	TRBJ1-3	TRBV9	.	CASSGDSGNTIYF	TGTGCCAGCAGCGGGGACTCTGGAAACACCATATATTTT
11	.	TRBJ1-1	TRBV29-1	.	CSARAYTEAFF	TGCAGCGCGAGGGCATACACTGAAGCTTTCTTT
12	.	TRBJ1-1	TRBV12-3/TRBV12-4	.	CASGFLWHEAFF	TGTGCCAGCGGGTTCTTGTGGCATGAAGCTTTCTTT
18	.	TRBJ2-3	TRBV6-4	.	CASSEGGRSDWGTDTQYF	TGTGCCAGCAGTGAAGGGGGGCGGAGCGATTGGGGAACAGATACGCAGTATTTT
16	few	TRBJ1-3	TRBV11-3	.	CASSLVGANSGNTIYF	TGTGCCAGCAGCTTAGTCGGCGCAAACTCTGGAAACACCATATATTTT
13	.	TRBJ2-5	TRBV29-1	.	CSVDREGRETQYF	TGCAGCGTGGACAGGGAGGGGAGAGAGACCCAGTACTTC
14	.	TRBJ2-3	TRBV19	.	CASSISPGPDTQYF	TGTGCCAGTAGTATTAGTCCAGGGCCAGATACGCAGTATTTT
13	.	TRBJ2-7	TRBV7-2	TRBD2	CASRLAGLGEQYF	TGTGCCAGCAGACTAGCGGGGTTGGGCGAGCAGTACTTC
13	.	TRBJ1-1	TRBV6-5	TRBD1	CASSWTGSTEAFF	TGTGCCAGCAGTTGGACAGGGAGCACTGAAGCTTTCTTT
14	.	TRBJ2-3	TRBV19	.	CASSLRQSTDTQYF	TGTGCCAGTAGCCTAAGACAGAGCACAGATACGCAGTATTTT
16	.	TRBJ2-1	TRBV19	TRBD2	CASSRASGRVYNEQFF	TGTGCCAGTAGTCGGGCTAGCGGGAGGGTATACAATGAGCAGTTCTTC
13	few	TRBJ1-5	TRBV5-1	.	CASSLIFGQPQHF	TGCGCCAGCAGCTTGATTTTTGGTCAGCCCCAGCATTTT
14	.	TRBJ1-1	TRBV27	TRBD1	CASSTTGVNTEAFF	TGTGCCAGCAGTACGACAGGGGTGAACACTGAAGCTTTCTTT
14	.	TRBJ1-1	TRBV7-9	.	CASSSRVTNTEAFF	TGTGCCAGCAGCAGCCGGGTAACGAACACTGAAGCTTTCTTT
16	.	TRBJ1-4	TRBV6-6	.	CASSFLGRAGSEKLFF	TGTGCCAGCAGTTTTCTGGGAAGAGCAGGCAGCGAAAAACTGTTTTTT
16	.	TRBJ2-7	TRBV4-1	TRBD1	CASSQDRGTGFYEQYF	TGCGCCAGCAGCCAAGATAGGGGGACAGGGTTTTACGAGCAGTACTTC
17	.	TRBJ1-2	TRBV9	TRBD1	CASSVATQGQGRYGYTF	TGTGCCAGCAGCGTAGCCACTCAAGGACAGGGTCGCTATGGCTACACCTTC
17	.	TRBJ2-3	TRBV14	.	CASSQGSDSRKWSTQYF	TGTGCCAGCAGCCAAGGTTCGGACTCCCGTAAATGGTCTACGCAGTATTTT
10	.	TRBJ2-1	TRBV28	TRBD2	CASRGLALVF	TGTGCCAGCAGAGGACTAGCTCTCGTCTTC
13	.	TRBJ1-1	TRBV30	.	CAWGGIGYTEAFF	TGTGCCTGGGGGGGAATAGGGTACACTGAAGCTTTCTTT
14	.	TRBJ2-7	TRBV9	TRBD1	CASSPGQGVWEQYF	TGTGCCAGCAGCCCGGGACAGGGGGTTTGGGAGCAGTACTTC
18	.	TRBJ2-1	TRBV7-9	.	CASSNPGGGPSSYNEQFF	TGTGCTAGCAGCAATCCGGGGGGCGGGCCCAGCTCCTACAATGAGCAGTTCTTC
15	once	TRBJ1-5	TRBV5-8	.	CASSRGGYSNQPQHF	TGTGCCAGCAGCCGTGGGGGATATAGCAATCAGCCCCAGCATTTT
15	few	TRBJ2-2	TRBV7-9	.	CASTSGLSNTGELFF	TGTGCCAGCACCTCAGGGCTTTCGAACACCGGGGAGCTGTTTTTT
16	few	TRBJ1-2	TRBV5-6	.	CASSPLSGRAGYGYTF	TGTGCCAGCAGCCCTCTTTCTGGCAGGGCGGGCTATGGCTACACCTTC
14	.	TRBJ2-1	TRBV24-1	.	CATSDWGYYNEQFF	TGTGCCACCAGTGATTGGGGGTACTACAATGAGCAGTTCTTC
14	.	TRBJ2-7	TRBV6-5	.	CASSWYPPSTEQYF	TGTGCCAGCAGTTGGTACCCCCCTAGCACCGAGCAGTACTTC
15	.	TRBJ2-3	TRBV30	TRBD2	CAWNRVAGPTDTQYF	TGTGCCTGGAATAGGGTAGCGGGGCCCACAGATACGCAGTATTTT
15	.	TRBJ1-1	TRBV6-5	.	CASFKGPLRVAEAFF	TGTGCCAGCTTTAAAGGGCCCCTGAGGGTGGCTGAAGCTTTCTTT
15	few	TRBJ2-7	TRBV7-9	TRBD1	CASSLAGTAKYEQYF	TGTGCCAGCAGCTTAGCCGGGACAGCTAAATACGAGCAGTACTTC
15	.	TRBJ2-2	TRBV29-1	.	CSAVISDTNTGELFF	TGCAGCGCAGTGATATCGGACACGAACACCGGGGAGCTGTTTTTT
13	.	TRBJ1-3	TRBV29-1	.	CSVSGPSGNTIYF	TGCAGCGTTTCGGGGCCATCTGGAAACACCATATATTTT
15	.	TRBJ2-1	TRBV6-1	TRBD2	CASSDRTRLAGEQFF	TGTGCCAGCAGTGACCGGACCAGACTAGCGGGAGAGCAGTTCTTC
17	.	TRBJ2-1	TRBV5-1	TRBD2	CASSSQLLAGGINEQFF	TGCGCCAGCAGCTCCCAACTCCTAGCGGGGGGAATCAATGAGCAGTTCTTC
20	.	TRBJ2-1	TRBV19	TRBD2	CASSIMGTSAFYPLYNEQFF	TGTGCCAGTAGTATAATGGGGACTAGCGCTTTCTATCCCCTCTACAATGAGCAGTTCTTC
16	.	TRBJ2-7	TRBV14	TRBD1	CASSQGPGQGSYEQYF	TGTGCCAGCAGCCAAGGGCCGGGACAGGGCTCATACGAGCAGTACTTC
17	once	TRBJ2-7	TRBV2	.	CASSEALGRGGSYEQYF	TGTGCCAGCAGTGAAGCGCTTGGTAGAGGGGGTTCCTACGAGCAGTACTTC